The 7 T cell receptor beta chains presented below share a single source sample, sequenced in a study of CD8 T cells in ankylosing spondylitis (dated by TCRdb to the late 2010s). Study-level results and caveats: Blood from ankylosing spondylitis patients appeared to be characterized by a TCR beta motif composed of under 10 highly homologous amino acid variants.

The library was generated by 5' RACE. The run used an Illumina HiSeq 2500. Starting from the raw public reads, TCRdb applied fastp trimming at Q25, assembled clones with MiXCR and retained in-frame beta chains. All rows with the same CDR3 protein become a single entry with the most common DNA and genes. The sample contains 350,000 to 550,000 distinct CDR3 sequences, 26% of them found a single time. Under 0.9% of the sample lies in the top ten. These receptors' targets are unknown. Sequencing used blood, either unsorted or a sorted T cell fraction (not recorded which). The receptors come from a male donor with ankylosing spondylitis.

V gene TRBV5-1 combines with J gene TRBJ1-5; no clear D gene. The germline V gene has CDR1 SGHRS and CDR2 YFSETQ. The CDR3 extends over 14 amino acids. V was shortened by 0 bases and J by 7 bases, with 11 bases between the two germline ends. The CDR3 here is CASSLAAGQQPQHF. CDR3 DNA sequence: TGCGCCAGCAGCTTGGCGGCAGGCCAGCAGCCCCAGCATTTT. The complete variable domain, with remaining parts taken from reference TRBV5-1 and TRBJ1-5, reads KAGVTQTPRYLIKTRGQQVTLSCSPISGHRSVSWYQQTPGQGLQFLFEYFSETQRNKGNFPGRFSGRQFSNSRSEMNVSTLELGDSALYLCASSLAAGQQPQHFGDGTRLSIL.

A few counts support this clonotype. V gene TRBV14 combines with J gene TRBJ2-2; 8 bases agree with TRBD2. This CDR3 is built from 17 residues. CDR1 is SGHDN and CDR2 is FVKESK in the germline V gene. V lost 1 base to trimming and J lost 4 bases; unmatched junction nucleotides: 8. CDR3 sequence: CASSQGQLAVFTGELFF. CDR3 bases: TGTGCCAGCAGCCAAGGTCAACTAGCGGTATTCACCGGGGAGCTGTTTTTT.

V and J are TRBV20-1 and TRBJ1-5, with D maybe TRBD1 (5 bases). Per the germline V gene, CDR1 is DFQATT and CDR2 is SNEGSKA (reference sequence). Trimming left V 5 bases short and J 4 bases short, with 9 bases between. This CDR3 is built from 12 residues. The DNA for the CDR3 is TGCAGTGCTTCCCAGGGAAATCAGCCCCAGCATTTT. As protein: CSASQGNQPQHF.

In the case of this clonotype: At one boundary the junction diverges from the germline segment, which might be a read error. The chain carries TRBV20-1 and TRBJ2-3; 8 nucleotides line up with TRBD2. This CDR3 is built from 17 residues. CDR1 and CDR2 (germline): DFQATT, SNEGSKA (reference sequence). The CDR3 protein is CCAMMRERGRGADTQYF. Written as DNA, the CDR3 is TGCTGTGCGATGATGAGAGAGCGGGGGAGGGGTGCAGATACGCAGTATTTT.

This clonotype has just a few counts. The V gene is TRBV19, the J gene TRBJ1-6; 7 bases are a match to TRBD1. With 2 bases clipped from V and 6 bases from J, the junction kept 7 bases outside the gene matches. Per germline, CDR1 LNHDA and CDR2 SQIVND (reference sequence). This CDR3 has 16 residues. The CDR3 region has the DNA TGTGCCAGTAGTATAAGCCCGGGACAGCTTAATTCACCCCTCCACTTT. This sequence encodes CASSISPGQLNSPLHF.

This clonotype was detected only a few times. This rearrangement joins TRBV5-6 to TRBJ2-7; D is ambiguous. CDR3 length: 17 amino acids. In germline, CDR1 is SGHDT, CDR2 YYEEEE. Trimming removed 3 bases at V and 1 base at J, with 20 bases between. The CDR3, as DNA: TGTGCCAGCAGCTCGTCAGTTAAGGGAATATTTTCCTACGAGCAGTACTTC. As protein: CASSSSVKGIFSYEQYF.

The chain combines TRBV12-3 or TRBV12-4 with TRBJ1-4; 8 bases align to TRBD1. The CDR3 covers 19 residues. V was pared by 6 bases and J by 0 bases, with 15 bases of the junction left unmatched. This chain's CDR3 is CASSQNRGSPTTTNEKLFF. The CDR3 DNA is TGTGCCAGCAGCCAAAACAGGGGGTCTCCAACCACAACTAATGAAAAACTGTTTTTT.